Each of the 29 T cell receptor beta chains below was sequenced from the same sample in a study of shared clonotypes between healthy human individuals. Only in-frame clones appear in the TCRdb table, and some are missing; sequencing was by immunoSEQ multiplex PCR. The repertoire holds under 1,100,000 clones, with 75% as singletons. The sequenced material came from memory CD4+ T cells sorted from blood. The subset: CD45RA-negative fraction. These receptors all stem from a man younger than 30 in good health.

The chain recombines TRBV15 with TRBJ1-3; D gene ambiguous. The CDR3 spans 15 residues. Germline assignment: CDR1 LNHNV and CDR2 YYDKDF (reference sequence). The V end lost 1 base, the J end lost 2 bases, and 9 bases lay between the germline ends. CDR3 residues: CATSRGVTAGNTIYF. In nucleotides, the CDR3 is TGTGCCACCAGCAGAGGGGTTACGGCTGGAAACACCATATATTTT.

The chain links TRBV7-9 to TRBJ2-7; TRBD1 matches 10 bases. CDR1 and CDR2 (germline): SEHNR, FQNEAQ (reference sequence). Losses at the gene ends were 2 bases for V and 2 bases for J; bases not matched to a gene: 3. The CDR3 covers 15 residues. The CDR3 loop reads CASSLMGQGTYEQYF. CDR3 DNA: TGTGCCAGCAGCTTAATGGGACAGGGGACCTACGAGCAGTACTTC.

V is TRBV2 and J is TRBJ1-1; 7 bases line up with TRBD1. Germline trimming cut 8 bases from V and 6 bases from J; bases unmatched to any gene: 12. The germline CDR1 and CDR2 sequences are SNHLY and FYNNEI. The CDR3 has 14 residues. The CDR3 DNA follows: TGTGCCAGCCTGGGACGGACAGGTATTCCTGAAGCTTTCTTT. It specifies CASLGRTGIPEAFF.

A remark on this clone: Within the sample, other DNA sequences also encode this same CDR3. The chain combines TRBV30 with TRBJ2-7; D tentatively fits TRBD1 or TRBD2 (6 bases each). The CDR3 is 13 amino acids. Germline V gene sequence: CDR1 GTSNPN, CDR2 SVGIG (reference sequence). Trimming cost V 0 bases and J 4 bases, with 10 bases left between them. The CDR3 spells CAWSVGGLYEQYF. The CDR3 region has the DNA TGTGCCTGGAGTGTAGGGGGGCTATACGAGCAGTACTTC. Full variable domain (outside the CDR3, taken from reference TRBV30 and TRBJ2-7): SQTIHQWPATLVQPVGSPLSLECTVEGTSNPNLYWYRQAAGRGLQLLFYSVGIGQISSEVPQNLSASRPQDRQFILSSKKLLLSDSGFYLCAWSVGGLYEQYFGPGTRLTVT.

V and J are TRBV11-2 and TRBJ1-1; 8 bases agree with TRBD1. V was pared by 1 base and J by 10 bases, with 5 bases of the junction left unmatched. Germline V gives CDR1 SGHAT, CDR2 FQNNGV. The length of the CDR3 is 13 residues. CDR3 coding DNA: TGTGCCAGCAGCTTAGGTCAGGGGGCGAGAGCTTTCTTT. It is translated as CASSLGQGARAFF.

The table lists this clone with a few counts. The CDR3 bases are TGCGCCAGCAGTGAGTCGACGGCTAATGAAAAACTGTTTTTT. This encodes CASSESTANEKLFF. This chain connects TRBV10-1 to TRBJ1-4; D is ambiguous. Deletions cut 0 bases from V and 3 bases from J, with 5 bases between. The CDR3 is 14 residues long. Germline values: CDR1 WNHNN, CDR2 SYGVQD (reference sequence).

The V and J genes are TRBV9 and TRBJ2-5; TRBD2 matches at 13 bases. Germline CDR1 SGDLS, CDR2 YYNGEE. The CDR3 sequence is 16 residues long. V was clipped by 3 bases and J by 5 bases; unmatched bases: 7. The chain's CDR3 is CASSAGTSGEWETQYF. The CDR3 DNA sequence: TGTGCCAGCAGCGCTGGGACTAGCGGGGAGTGGGAGACCCAGTACTTC.

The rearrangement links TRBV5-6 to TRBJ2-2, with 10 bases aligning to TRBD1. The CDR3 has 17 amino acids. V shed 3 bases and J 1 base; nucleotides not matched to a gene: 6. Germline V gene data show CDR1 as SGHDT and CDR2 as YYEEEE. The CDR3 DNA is TGTGCCAGCAGCTCGGACAGGGGGAACGGGAACACCGGGGAGCTGTTTTTT. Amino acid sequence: CASSSDRGNGNTGELFF.

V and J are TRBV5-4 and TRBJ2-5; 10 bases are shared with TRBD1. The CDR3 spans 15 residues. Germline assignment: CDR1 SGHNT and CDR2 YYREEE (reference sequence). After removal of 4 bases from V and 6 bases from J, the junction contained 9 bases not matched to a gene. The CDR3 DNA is TGTGCCAGCAGCGTGGCGGGACAGGGGATGAAGACCCAGTACTTC. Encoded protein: CASSVAGQGMKTQYF.

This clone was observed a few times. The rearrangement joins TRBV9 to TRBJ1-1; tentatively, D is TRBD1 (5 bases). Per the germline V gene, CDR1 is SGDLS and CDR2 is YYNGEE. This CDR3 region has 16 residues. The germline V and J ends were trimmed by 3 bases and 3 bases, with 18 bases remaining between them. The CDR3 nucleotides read TGTGCCAGCAGCGCCACACCCAACCCAGGGTACACTGAAGCTTTCTTT. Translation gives CASSATPNPGYTEAFF.

The CDR3, as DNA: TGTGCCAGCAGCAAGACAGGGTTCACAGATACGCAGTATTTT. Translating gives CASSKTGFTDTQYF. The rearrangement links TRBV9 to TRBJ2-3, with TRBD1 identical over 7 bases. V gave up 4 bases and J gave up 2 bases; unmatched junction bases: 4. The CDR3 has 14 amino acids. Germline CDR1 reads SGDLS; CDR2 reads YYNGEE.

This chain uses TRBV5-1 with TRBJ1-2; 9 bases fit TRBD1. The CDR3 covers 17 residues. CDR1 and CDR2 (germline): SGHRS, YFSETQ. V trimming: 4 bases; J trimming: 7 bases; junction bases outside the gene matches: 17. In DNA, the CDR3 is TGCGCCAGCAGCATAGGAATTACAGGGGGCGCTTTTGGTGGCTACACCTTC. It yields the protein CASSIGITGGAFGGYTF.

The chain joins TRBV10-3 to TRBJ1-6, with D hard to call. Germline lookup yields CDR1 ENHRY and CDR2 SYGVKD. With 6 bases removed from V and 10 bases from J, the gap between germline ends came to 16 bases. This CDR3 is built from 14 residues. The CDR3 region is CAISRLAEKSPLHF. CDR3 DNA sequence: TGTGCCATCAGCCGTTTGGCGGAGAAGTCACCCCTCCACTTT.

The CDR3 nucleotides read TGCGCCAGCAGCCAAGGTGGGAATCTGATAGGTGATACGCAGTATTTT. Translating gives CASSQGGNLIGDTQYF. This rearrangement joins TRBV4-3 to TRBJ2-3, with no clear D. The CDR3 totals 16 residues. V dropped 1 base and J dropped 6 bases, with 17 bases sitting between them. Germline lookup yields CDR1 LGHNA and CDR2 YSLEER.

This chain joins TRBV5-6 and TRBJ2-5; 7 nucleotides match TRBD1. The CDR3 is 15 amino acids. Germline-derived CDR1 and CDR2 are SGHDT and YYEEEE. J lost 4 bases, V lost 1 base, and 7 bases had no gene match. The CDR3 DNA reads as TGTGCCAGCAGCTTGTTCGACAGGGTTCCAGAGACCCAGTACTTC. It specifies CASSLFDRVPETQYF.

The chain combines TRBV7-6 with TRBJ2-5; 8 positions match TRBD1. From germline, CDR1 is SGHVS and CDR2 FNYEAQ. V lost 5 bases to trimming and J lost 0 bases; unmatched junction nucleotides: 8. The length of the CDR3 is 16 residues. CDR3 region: CASSQPGQDYQETQYF. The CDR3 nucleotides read TGTGCCAGCAGCCAGCCGGGACAGGATTACCAAGAGACCCAGTACTTC.

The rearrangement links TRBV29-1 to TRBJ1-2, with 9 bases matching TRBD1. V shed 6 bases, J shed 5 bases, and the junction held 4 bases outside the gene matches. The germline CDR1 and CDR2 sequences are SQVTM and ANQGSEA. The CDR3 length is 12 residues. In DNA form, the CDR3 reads TGCAGCGTCGAGACAGGGGGATATGGCTACACCTTC. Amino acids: CSVETGGYGYTF.

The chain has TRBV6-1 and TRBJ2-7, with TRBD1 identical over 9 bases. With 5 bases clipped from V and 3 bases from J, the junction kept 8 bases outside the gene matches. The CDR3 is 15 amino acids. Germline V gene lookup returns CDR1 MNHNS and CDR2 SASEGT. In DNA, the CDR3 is TGTGCCAGCAGTTCCAGGACAGGGGTGTTCTACGAGCAGTACTTC. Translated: CASSSRTGVFYEQYF.

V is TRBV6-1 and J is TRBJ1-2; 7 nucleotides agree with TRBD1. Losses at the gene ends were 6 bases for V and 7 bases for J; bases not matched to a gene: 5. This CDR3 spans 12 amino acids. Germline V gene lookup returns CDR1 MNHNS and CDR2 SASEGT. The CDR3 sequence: CASREGALGYTF. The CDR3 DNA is TGTGCCAGCAGGGAGGGGGCGCTTGGCTACACCTTC.

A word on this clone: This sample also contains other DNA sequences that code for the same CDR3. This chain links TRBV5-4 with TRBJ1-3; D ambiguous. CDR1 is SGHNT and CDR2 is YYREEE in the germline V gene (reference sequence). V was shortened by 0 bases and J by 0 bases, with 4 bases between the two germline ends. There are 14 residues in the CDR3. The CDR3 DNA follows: TGTGCCAGCAGCTTGGATTCCTCTGGAAACACCATATATTTT. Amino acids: CASSLDSSGNTIYF. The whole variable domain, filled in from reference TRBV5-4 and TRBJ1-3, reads ETGVTQSPTHLIKTRGQQVTLRCSSQSGHNTVSWYQQALGQGPQFIFQYYREEENGRGNFPPRFSGLQFPNYSSELNVNALELDDSALYLCASSLDSSGNTIYFGEGSWLTVV.

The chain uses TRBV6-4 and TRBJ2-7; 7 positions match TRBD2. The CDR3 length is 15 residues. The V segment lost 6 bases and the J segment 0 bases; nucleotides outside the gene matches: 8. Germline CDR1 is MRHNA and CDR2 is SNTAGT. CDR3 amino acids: CASRGGRPSSYEQYF. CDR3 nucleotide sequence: TGTGCCAGCAGGGGAGGGAGGCCGAGCTCCTACGAGCAGTACTTC.

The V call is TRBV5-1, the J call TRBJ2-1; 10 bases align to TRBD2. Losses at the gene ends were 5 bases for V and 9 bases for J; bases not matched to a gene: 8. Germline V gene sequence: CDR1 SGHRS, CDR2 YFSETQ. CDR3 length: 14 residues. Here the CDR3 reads CASRKAGGPVEQFF. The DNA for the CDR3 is TGCGCCAGCAGGAAAGCGGGAGGGCCGGTTGAGCAGTTCTTC. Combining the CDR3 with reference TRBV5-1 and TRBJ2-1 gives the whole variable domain KAGVTQTPRYLIKTRGQQVTLSCSPISGHRSVSWYQQTPGQGLQFLFEYFSETQRNKGNFPGRFSGRQFSNSRSEMNVSTLELGDSALYLCASRKAGGPVEQFFGPGTRLTVL.

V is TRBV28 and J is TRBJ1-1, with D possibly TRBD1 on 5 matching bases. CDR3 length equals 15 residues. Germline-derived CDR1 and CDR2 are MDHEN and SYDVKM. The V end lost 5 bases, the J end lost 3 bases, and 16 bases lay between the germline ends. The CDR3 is CASSPPGGYHTEAFF. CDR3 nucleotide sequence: TGTGCCAGCAGTCCCCCGGGGGGGTATCACACTGAAGCTTTCTTT. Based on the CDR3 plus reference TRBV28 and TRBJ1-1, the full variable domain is DVKVTQSSRYLVKRTGEKVFLECVQDMDHENMFWYRQDPGLGLRLIYFSYDVKMKEKGDIPEGYSVSREKKERFSLILESASTNQTSMYLCASSPPGGYHTEAFFGQGTRLTVV.

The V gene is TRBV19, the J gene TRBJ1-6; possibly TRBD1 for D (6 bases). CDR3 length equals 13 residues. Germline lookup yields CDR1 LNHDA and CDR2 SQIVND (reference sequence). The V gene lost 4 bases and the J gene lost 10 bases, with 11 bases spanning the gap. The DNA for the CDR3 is TGTGCCAGTAGTAACAGGGAGAAGTCACCCCTCCACTTT. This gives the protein CASSNREKSPLHF.

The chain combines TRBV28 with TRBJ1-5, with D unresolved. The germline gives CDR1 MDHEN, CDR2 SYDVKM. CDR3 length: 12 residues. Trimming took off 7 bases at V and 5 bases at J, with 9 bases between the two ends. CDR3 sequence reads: CASKEEDQPQHF. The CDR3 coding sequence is TGTGCCAGCAAAGAGGAGGATCAGCCCCAGCATTTT.

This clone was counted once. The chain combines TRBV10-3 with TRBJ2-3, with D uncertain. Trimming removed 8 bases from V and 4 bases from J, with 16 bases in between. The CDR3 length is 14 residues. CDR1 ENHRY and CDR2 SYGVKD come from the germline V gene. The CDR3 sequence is CAIRGGPWADTQYF. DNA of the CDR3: TGTGCCATCCGAGGCGGCCCCTGGGCAGATACGCAGTATTTT.

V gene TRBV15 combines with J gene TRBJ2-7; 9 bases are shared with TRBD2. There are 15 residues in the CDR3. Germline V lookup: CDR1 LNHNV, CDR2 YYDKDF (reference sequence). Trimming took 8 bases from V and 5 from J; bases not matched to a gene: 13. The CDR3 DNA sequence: TGTGCCACCGGTTATTTGGCTAGCGGGAAACACGAGCAGTACTTC. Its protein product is CATGYLASGKHEQYF.

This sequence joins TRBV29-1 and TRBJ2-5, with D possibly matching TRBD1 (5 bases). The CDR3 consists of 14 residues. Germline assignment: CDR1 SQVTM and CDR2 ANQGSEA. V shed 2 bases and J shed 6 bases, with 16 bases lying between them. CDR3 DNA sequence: TGCAGCGTTGAACTGGGTCGGACACCACAGACCCAGTACTTC. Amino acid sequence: CSVELGRTPQTQYF.

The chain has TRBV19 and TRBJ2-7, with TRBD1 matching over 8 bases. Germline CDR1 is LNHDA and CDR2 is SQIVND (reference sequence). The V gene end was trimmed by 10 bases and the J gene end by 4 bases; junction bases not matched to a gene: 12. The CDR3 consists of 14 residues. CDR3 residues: CATSTGVPTYEQYF. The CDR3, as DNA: TGTGCCACCTCGACAGGGGTCCCCACTTACGAGCAGTACTTC.